These T cell receptor beta chains were read from a single sample in a study of Tregs in tolerant kidney transplant recipients. Sequencing used immunoSEQ multiplex PCR; TCRdb keeps in-frame clones, though not all of them. The sample shows under 45,000 clones, less than 97% of them seen only once. No antigens are known for them. Sequencing was carried out using Tregs from blood cultured with allogeneic cells. All receptors derive from a human donor in good health. Each CDR3 is given with its conserved first and last residue.

v_call	j_call	cdr3_aa
TRBV5-1	TRBJ1-1	CASSPRTGPNTEAFF
TRBV6-6	TRBJ1-5	CASSSTGNQPQHF
TRBV29-1	TRBJ2-1	CSVERLAGGNEQFF
TRBV4-1	TRBJ2-1	CASSQDSGVPWDNEQFF
TRBV11-3	TRBJ2-5	CASSLYRYGETQYF
TRBV7-2	TRBJ2-1	CASSFSGRNEQFF
TRBV28	TRBJ1-2	CASSLMTDYGYTF
TRBV5-1	TRBJ2-1	CASSPVSLGRRYNEQFF
TRBV9	TRBJ2-5	CASSEAGGLFGTQYF
TRBV5-6	TRBJ1-2	CASSRRGRGYGYTF
TRBV19	TRBJ1-1	CASSPWGDMNTEAFF
TRBV20-1	TRBJ1-2	CSAGDFYGYTF
TRBV2	TRBJ2-3	CASSLAGGTDTQYF
TRBV5-1	TRBJ2-7	CASSFGGGTGAYEQYF
TRBV7-9	TRBJ1-2	CASSPGTGGDYGYTF
TRBV29-1	TRBJ2-1	CSANRGGSYNEQFF
TRBV7-8	TRBJ2-1	CASSFKSVREAISYNEQFF